This TCR beta chain originates from a study of monozygotic twins with inflammatory bowel disease. No DNA is given; TCRdb re-called the 5' RACE reads and lists each CDR3 protein once. The sample table sets out around 380,000 distinct CDR3 sequences. The sequence was obtained from a human donor with ulcerative colitis or Crohn's disease, or a healthy co-twin of an affected twin (not recorded which). Sequencing was carried out using blood.

The CDR3 loop reads CASSPLSGGGLGETQYF. V and J are TRBV5-1 and TRBJ2-5; the D call from TCRdb, TRBD1, cannot be confirmed without DNA. The CDR3 is made up of 17 amino acids. Germline CDR1 and CDR2: SGHRS and YFSETQ.